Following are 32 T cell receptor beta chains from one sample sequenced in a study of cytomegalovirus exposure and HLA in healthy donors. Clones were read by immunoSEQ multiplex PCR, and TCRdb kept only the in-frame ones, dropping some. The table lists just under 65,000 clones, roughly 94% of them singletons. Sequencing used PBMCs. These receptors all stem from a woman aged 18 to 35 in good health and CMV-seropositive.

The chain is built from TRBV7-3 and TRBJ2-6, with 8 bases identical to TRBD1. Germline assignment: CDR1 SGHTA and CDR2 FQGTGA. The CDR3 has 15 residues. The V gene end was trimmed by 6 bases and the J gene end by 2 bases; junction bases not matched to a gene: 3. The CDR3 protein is CASSRQGTGANVLTF. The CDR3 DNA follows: TGTGCCAGCAGTCGACAGGGGACTGGGGCCAACGTCCTGACTTTC. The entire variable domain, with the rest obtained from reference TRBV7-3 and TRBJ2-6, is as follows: GAGVSQTPSNKVTEKGKYVELRCDPISGHTALYWYRQSLGQGPEFLIYFQGTGAADDSGLPNDRFFAVRPEGSVSTLKIQRTERGDSAVYLCASSRQGTGANVLTFGAGSRLTVL.

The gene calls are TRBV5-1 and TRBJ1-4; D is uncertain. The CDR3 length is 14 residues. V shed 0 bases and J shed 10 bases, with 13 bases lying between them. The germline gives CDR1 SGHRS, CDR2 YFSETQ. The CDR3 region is CASSLGLESGKLFF. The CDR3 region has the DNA TGCGCCAGCAGCTTGGGTCTAGAGTCTGGAAAACTGTTTTTT.

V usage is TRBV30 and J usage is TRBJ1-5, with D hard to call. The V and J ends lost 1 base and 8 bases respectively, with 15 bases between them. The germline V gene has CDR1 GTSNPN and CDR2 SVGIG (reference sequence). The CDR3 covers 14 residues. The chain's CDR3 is CAWSAFIGLKPQHF. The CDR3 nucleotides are TGTGCCTGGAGTGCATTTATCGGGTTGAAGCCCCAGCATTTT.

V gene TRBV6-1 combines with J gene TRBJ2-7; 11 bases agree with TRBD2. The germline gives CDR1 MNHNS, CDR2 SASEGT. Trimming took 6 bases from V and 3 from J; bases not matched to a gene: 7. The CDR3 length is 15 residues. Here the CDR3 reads CASSALAGGVYEQYF. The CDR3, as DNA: TGTGCCAGCAGCGCGCTAGCGGGAGGAGTCTACGAGCAGTACTTC.

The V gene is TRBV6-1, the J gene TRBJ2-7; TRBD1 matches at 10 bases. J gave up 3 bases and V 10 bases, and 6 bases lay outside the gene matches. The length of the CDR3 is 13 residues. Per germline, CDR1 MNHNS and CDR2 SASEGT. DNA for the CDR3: TGTGCCACGGAAGGGGACAGGGGCTACGAGCAGTACTTC. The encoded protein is CATEGDRGYEQYF.

For the CDR3, the DNA is TGTGCCAGCAGCCAAGTCGAGGGGGTCCTACGGTTTTCACCCCTCCACTTT. Translating gives CASSQVEGVLRFSPLHF. The V call is TRBV4-2, the J call TRBJ1-6, with D perhaps matching TRBD1 (6 bases). The V end lost 1 base, the J end lost 9 bases, and 19 bases lay between the germline ends. This CDR3 region has 17 residues. Per germline, CDR1 LGHNA and CDR2 YNFKEQ.

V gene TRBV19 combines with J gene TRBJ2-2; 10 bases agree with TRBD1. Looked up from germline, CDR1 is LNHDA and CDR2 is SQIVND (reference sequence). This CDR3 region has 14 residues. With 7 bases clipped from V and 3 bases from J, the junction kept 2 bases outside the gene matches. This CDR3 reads CASKGTGDTGELFF. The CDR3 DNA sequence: TGTGCCAGTAAGGGGACAGGGGACACCGGGGAGCTGTTTTTT.

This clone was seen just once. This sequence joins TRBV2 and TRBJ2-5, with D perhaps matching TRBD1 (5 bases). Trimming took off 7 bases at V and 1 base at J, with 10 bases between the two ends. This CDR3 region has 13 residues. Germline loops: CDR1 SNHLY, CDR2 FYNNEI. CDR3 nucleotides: TGTGCCAGCACCAGACAGTCCCAAGAGACCCAGTACTTC. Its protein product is CASTRQSQETQYF.

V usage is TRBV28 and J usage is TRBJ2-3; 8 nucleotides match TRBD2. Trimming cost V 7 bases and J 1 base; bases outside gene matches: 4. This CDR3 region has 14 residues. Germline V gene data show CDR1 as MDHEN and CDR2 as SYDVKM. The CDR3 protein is CASKGRGGTDTQYF. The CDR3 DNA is TGTGCCAGCAAGGGGCGGGGGGGCACAGATACGCAGTATTTT.

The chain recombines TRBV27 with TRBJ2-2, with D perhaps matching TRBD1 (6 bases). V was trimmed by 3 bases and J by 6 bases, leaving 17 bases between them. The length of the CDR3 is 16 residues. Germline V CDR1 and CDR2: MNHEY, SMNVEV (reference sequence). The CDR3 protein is CASSLVQGFLAGELFF. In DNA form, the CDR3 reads TGTGCCAGCAGTTTGGTACAGGGATTTTTGGCCGGGGAGCTGTTTTTT.

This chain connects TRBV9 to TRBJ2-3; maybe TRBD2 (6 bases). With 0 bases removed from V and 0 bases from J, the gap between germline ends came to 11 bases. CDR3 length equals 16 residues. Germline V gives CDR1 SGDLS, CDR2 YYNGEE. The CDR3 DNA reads TGTGCCAGCAGCGTAGGCGGTAGCGGAAGCACAGATACGCAGTATTTT. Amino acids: CASSVGGSGSTDTQYF.

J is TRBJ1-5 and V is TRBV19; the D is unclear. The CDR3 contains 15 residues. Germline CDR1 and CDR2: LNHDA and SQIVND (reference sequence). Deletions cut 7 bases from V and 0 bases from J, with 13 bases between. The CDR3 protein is CASTVTDNSNQPQHF. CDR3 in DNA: TGTGCCAGTACCGTCACCGACAATAGCAATCAGCCCCAGCATTTT.

The CDR3 spells CASVLGLDTQYF. CDR3 DNA: TGTGCCAGCGTCCTGGGGCTTGATACGCAGTATTTT. The chain is built from TRBV6-1 and TRBJ2-3, with D possibly TRBD1 on 5 matching bases. This CDR3 has 12 amino acids. CDR1 and CDR2 (germline): MNHNS, SASEGT. V was pared by 8 bases and J by 6 bases, with 12 bases between.

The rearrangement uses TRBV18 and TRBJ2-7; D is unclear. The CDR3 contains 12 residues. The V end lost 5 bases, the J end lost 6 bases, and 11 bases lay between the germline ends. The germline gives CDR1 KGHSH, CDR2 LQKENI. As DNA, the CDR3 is TGTGCCAGCTCAGTCGGTTTTCCCGAGCAGTACTTC. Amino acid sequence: CASSVGFPEQYF.

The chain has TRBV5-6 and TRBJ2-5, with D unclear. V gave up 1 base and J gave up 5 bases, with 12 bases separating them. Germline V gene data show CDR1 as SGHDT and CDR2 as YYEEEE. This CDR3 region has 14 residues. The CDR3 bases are TGTGCCAGCAGCTTGCCGGGTTCAAAGGAGACCCAGTACTTC. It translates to CASSLPGSKETQYF.

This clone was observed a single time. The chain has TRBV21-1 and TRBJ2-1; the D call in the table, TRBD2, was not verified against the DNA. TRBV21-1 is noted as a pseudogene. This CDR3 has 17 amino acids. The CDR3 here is CASSDPPSGQGNNEQFF. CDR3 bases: TGTGCCAGCAGCGACCCCCCTAGCGGCCAGGGTAACAATGAGCAGTTCTTC.

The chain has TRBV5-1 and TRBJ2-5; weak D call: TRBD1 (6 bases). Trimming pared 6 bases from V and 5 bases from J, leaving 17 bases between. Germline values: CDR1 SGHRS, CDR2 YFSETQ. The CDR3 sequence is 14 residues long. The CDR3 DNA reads TGCGCCAGCACCCAGTACAGGGCTAGCGAGACCCAGTACTTC. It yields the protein CASTQYRASETQYF.

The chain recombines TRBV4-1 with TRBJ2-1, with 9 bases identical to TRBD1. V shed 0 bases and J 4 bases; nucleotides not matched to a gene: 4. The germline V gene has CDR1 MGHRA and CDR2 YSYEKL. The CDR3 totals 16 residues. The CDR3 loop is CASSQDWDRVYNEQFF. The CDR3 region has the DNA TGCGCCAGCAGCCAAGACTGGGACAGGGTATACAATGAGCAGTTCTTC.

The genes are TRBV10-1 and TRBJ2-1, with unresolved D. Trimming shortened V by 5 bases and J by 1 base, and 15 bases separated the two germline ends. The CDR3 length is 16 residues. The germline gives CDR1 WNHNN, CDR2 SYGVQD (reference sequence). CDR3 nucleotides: TGCGCCAGCAGTCCCCAGACCGCTAGATCCTACAATGAGCAGTTCTTC. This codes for CASSPQTARSYNEQFF.

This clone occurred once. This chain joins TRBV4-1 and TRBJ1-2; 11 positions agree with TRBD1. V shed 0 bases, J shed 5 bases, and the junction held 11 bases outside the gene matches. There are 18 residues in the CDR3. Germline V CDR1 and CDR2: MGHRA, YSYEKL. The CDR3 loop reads CASSQDWTGGAYGYGYTF. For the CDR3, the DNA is TGCGCCAGCAGCCAAGATTGGACAGGGGGCGCGTATGGGTATGGCTACACCTTC.

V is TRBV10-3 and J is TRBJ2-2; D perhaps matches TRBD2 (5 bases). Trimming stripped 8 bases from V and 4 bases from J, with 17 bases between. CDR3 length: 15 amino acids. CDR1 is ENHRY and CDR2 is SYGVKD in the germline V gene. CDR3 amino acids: CAIPLSGTTTGELFF. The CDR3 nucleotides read TGTGCCATCCCCCTCAGCGGTACTACCACCGGGGAGCTGTTTTTT.

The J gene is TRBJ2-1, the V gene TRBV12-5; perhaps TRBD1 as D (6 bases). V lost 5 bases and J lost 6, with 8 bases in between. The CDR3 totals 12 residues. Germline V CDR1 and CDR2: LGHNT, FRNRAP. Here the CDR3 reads CASGAGANEQFF. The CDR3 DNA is TGTGCTAGTGGTGCAGGGGCCAATGAGCAGTTCTTC.

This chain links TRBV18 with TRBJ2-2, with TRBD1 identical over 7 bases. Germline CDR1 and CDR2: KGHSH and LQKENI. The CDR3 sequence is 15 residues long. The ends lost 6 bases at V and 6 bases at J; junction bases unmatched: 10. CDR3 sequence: CASSLPGQSSGELFF. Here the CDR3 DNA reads TGTGCCAGCTCGCTACCGGGACAGTCCTCCGGGGAGCTGTTTTTT.

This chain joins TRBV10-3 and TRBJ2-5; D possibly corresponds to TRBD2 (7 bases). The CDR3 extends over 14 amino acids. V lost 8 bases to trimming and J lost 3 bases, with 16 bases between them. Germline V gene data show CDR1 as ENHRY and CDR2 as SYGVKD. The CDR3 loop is CAIGEGGAKETQYF. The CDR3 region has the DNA TGTGCCATCGGGGAGGGGGGGGCCAAAGAGACCCAGTACTTC.

The CDR3, as DNA: TGCAGCGTTGATAGGGAGGGGATGAACACTGAAGCTTTCTTT. This encodes CSVDREGMNTEAFF. This chain uses TRBV29-1 with TRBJ1-1; maybe TRBD1 (5 bases). Trimming removed 3 bases at V and 0 bases at J, with 11 bases between. Germline CDR1 and CDR2: SQVTM and ANQGSEA. This CDR3 region has 14 residues.

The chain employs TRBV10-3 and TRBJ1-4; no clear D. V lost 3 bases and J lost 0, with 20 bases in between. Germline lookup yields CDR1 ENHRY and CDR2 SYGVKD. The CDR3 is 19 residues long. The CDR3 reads CAISEGPPSGRATNEKLFF. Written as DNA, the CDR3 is TGTGCCATCAGTGAAGGTCCCCCTTCTGGGCGGGCAACTAATGAAAAACTGTTTTTT.

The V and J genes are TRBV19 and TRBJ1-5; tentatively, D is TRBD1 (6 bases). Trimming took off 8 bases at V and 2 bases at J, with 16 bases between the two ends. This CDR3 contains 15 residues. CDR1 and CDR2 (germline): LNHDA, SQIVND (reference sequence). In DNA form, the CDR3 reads TGTGCCAGTGGGGGCCTAGGGGGAGGCAATCAGCCCCAGCATTTT. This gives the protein CASGGLGGGNQPQHF.

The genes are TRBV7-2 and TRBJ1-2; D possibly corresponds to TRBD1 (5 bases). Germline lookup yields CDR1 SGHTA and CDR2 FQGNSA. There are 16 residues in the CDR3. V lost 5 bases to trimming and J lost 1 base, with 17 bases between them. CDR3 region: CASSPQPGPSNYGYTF. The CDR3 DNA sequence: TGTGCCAGCAGCCCCCAGCCAGGGCCAAGTAACTATGGCTACACCTTC.

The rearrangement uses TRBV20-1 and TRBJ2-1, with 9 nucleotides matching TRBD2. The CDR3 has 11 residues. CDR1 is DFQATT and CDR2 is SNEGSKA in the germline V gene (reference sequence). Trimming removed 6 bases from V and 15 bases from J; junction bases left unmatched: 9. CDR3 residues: CSADSGTSWFF. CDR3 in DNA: TGCAGTGCAGACTCCGGGACTAGCTGGTTCTTC.

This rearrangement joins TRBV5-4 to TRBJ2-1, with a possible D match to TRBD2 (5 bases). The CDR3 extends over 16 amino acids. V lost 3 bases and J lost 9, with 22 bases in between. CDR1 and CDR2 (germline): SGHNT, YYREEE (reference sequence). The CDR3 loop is CASSSTRTLLGSEQFF. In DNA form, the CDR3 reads TGTGCCAGCAGCTCCACTAGGACTCTTCTGGGAAGTGAGCAGTTCTTC. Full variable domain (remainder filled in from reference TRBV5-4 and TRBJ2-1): ETGVTQSPTHLIKTRGQQVTLRCSSQSGHNTVSWYQQALGQGPQFIFQYYREEENGRGNFPPRFSGLQFPNYSSELNVNALELDDSALYLCASSSTRTLLGSEQFFGPGTRLTVL.

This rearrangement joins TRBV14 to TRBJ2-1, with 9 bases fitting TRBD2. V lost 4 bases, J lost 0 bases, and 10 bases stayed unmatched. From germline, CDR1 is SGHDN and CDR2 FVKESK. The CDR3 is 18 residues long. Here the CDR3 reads CASSPLRSGRTSYNEQFF. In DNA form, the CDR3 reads TGTGCCAGCAGCCCGCTACGGAGCGGGAGGACCTCCTACAATGAGCAGTTCTTC.

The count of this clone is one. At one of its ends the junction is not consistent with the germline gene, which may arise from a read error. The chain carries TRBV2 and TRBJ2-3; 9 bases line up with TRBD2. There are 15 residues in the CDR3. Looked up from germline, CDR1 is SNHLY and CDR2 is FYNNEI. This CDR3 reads CASGERGASTDTQYF. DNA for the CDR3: TGTGCCAGCGGTGAGCGGGGGGCTAGCACAGATACGCAGTATTTT.